This entry features one T cell receptor (beta chain) sequence. Its specificity is unknown. Just one base apart from a much larger clone, this may be a read error. For CDR3 and TCR beta VDJ profiling, genomic DNA was the template used. TCRdb reprocessed the reads via MiXCR and lists one record per CDR3 protein. The repertoire holds 250,000 to 300,000 distinct CDR3 sequences, with 45% to 70% as singletons. This sample stems from a study of CD8+CD57+ T cells in acquired aplastic anemia. Background on the study: Sorted cells (CD4+ and CD8+) yielded DNA amounts that averaged approximately 2.9 ug.

Germline V gene lookup returns CDR1 MNHEY and CDR2 SVGEGT. This CDR3 comprises 14 residues. Regarding the study as a whole: The study identified around 28 CD8+ CDR3 sequences shared by patients and controls. In CD8+ cells, Simpson's diversity showed no significant difference between patients and controls.

The receptor comes from a human donor with severe aplastic anemia or a healthy control (not recorded which). The V gene is TRBV6-2 or TRBV6-3, the J gene TRBJ2-5, with D unclear. The sequenced material came from sorted CD4+, CD8+, or CD8+CD57+ T cells (not recorded which) from PBMCs. The DNA for the CDR3 is TGTGTCAGCAGTTACTCCGCACAACGGGAGACCCAGTACTTC. This codes for CVSSYSAQRETQYF.